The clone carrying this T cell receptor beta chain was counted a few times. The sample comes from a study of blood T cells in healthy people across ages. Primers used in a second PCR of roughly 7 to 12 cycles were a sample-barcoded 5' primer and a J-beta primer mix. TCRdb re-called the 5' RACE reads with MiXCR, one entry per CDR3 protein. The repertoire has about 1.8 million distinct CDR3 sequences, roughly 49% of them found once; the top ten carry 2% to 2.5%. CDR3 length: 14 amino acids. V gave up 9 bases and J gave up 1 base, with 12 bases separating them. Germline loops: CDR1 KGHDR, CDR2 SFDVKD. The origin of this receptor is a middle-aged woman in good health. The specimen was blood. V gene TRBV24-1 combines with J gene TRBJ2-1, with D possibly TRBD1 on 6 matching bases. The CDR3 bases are TGTGCCACCCAGATAGGGGGATCCTACAATGAGCAGTTCTTC. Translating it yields CATQIGGSYNEQFF.